This passage covers 25 T cell receptor beta chains from one sample sequenced in a study of somatic mutations in cytotoxic T cells in rheumatoid arthritis. Data came from immunoSEQ multiplex PCR; TCRdb stores just in-frame clones and leaves some out. The data hold 35,000 to 45,000 clones, with approximately 84% observed a single time. Sequenced material: CD8+ T cells sorted from blood. The origin of the receptors is a man between 40 and 49 years old in good health.

V usage is TRBV9 and J usage is TRBJ1-2; 9 positions match TRBD1. Germline lookup yields CDR1 SGDLS and CDR2 YYNGEE. V gave up 3 bases and J gave up 0 bases; unmatched junction bases: 3. The CDR3 is made up of 15 amino acids. Written as DNA, the CDR3 is TGTGCCAGCAGCGCCGACAGGGGGTCTAACTATGGCTACACCTTC. It is translated as CASSADRGSNYGYTF.

The rearrangement joins TRBV11-2 to TRBJ1-4; perhaps TRBD1 as D (5 bases). The end of the DNA is better explained by TRBJ2-2, so the J call may be wrong. This CDR3 contains 20 residues. The germline CDR1 and CDR2 sequences are SGHAT and FQNNGV. The CDR3 region has the DNA TGTGCCAGCAGCTTAGAGGGTTTTCTGTCTACCGACAGAGTCGGTCTGGAGCTGTTTTTT. Translating gives CASSLEGFLSTDRVGLELFF.

The gene calls are TRBV9 and TRBJ2-2, with TRBD2 matching 12 bases. Germline V gene data show CDR1 as SGDLS and CDR2 as YYNGEE. With 7 bases clipped from V and 6 bases from J, the junction kept 10 bases outside the gene matches. The CDR3 spans 16 residues. This chain's CDR3 is CASPSSSGREAGELFF. CDR3 DNA: TGTGCCAGCCCGTCTTCTAGCGGGAGGGAGGCCGGGGAGCTGTTTTTT.

This chain joins TRBV9 and TRBJ1-1; 9 bases fit TRBD1. The CDR3 totals 13 residues. V was pared by 3 bases and J by 7 bases, with 4 bases of the junction left unmatched. The germline V gene encodes CDR1 SGDLS and CDR2 YYNGEE. For the CDR3, the DNA is TGTGCCAGCAGCGCCGGGACAGGGCTTGAAGCTTTCTTT. This codes for CASSAGTGLEAFF.

This chain uses TRBV21-1 with TRBJ2-4; the tabulated D call, TRBD1, remains unverified against the DNA. TRBV21-1 is a known pseudogene. The CDR3 sequence is 17 residues long. For the CDR3, the DNA is TGTGCCAGCAGCCCGCGTAGACAAGCCAGGGGCAAAAACATTCAGTACTTC. Protein: CASSPRRQARGKNIQYF.

CDR3 loop: CATPTGSGELFF. The CDR3 nucleotides read TGTGCCACCCCTACAGGGTCCGGGGAGCTGTTTTTT. This sequence joins TRBV19 and TRBJ2-2; TRBD1 might be the D (6 bases). Trimming shortened V by 10 bases and J by 6 bases, and 12 bases separated the two germline ends. The V gene's germline CDR1 is LNHDA and CDR2 SQIVND (reference sequence). The CDR3 consists of 12 residues.

This clone was picked up one time. J is TRBJ1-1 and V is TRBV9; D remains unclear. V was cut by 4 bases and J by 3 bases, with 13 bases left in between. This CDR3 comprises 14 residues. Per the germline V gene, CDR1 is SGDLS and CDR2 is YYNGEE. Here the CDR3 reads CASSLRREYTEAFF. The CDR3 DNA follows: TGTGCCAGCAGCCTACGGAGGGAATACACTGAAGCTTTCTTT. Supplemented by reference TRBV9 and TRBJ1-1, the full variable domain reads DSGVTQTPKHLITATGQRVTLRCSPRSGDLSVYWYQQSLDQGLQFLIQYYNGEERAKGNILERFSAQQFPDLHSELNLSSLELGDSALYFCASSLRREYTEAFFGQGTRLTVV.

The chain links TRBV4-3 to TRBJ2-1; D uncertain. Germline CDR1 reads LGHNA; CDR2 reads YSLEER. The CDR3 is made up of 16 amino acids. Trimming removed 5 bases at V and 4 bases at J, with 18 bases between. This chain's CDR3 is CASSSSWSLIYNEQFF. CDR3 nucleotide sequence: TGCGCCAGCAGCTCCTCATGGAGTCTTATTTACAATGAGCAGTTCTTC.

This rearrangement joins TRBV29-1 to TRBJ2-2; either TRBD1 or TRBD2 may fit D (5 bases each). The CDR3 sequence is 15 residues long. Trimming stripped 8 bases from V and 5 bases from J, with 21 bases between. Germline V lookup: CDR1 SQVTM, CDR2 ANQGSEA. The chain's CDR3 is CSYVRGDGRTGELFF. The CDR3 nucleotides are TGCAGCTATGTGAGAGGGGATGGTCGGACCGGGGAGCTGTTTTTT.

This chain's CDR3 is CASSQANEQFF. DNA for the CDR3: TGCGCCAGCAGCCAAGCCAATGAGCAGTTCTTC. The chain employs TRBV4-1 and TRBJ2-1; D call uncertain. CDR3 length: 11 amino acids. V gave up 1 base and J gave up 6 bases, with 1 base separating them. CDR1 and CDR2 (germline): MGHRA, YSYEKL.

The V call is TRBV7-9, the J call TRBJ1-4, with D perhaps TRBD1 (5 bases). Germline V lookup: CDR1 SEHNR, CDR2 FQNEAQ (reference sequence). V was shortened by 3 bases and J by 8 bases, with 19 bases between the two germline ends. CDR3 length: 16 residues. CDR3 region: CASSLNPSEGEEKLFF. In DNA, the CDR3 is TGTGCCAGCAGCTTGAACCCCAGCGAAGGGGAAGAAAAACTGTTTTTT.

The chain uses TRBV27 and TRBJ2-1, with D possibly called TRBD1 or TRBD2 (5 bases each). V was shortened by 4 bases and J by 7 bases, with 17 bases between the two germline ends. This CDR3 spans 15 amino acids. Germline loops: CDR1 MNHEY, CDR2 SMNVEV (reference sequence). CDR3 in amino acids: CASSSLEGPYNEQFF. The CDR3 bases are TGTGCCAGCAGTTCTCTAGAGGGGCCATATAATGAGCAGTTCTTC.

The chain combines TRBV10-3 with TRBJ1-5, with a tentative D call TRBD1 (6 bases). Germline V gives CDR1 ENHRY, CDR2 SYGVKD. The CDR3 runs 15 residues. Trimming pared 5 bases from V and 9 bases from J, leaving 20 bases between. Here the CDR3 reads CAISSTGGGQAPQHF. The CDR3, as DNA: TGTGCCATCAGTTCCACCGGTGGGGGGCAGGCGCCCCAGCATTTT.

This chain connects TRBV4-3 to TRBJ1-1; perhaps TRBD1 as D (5 bases). V shed 3 bases and J shed 6 bases, with 14 bases lying between them. This CDR3 has 14 amino acids. The germline CDR1 and CDR2 sequences are LGHNA and YSLEER. The CDR3 nucleotides are TGCGCCAGCAGCCAGTTCCAGGGCGCCTCTGAAGCTTTCTTT. Translated: CASSQFQGASEAFF.

In DNA, the CDR3 is TGTGCCAGTAGCTACGACTATTTCCCTGGAAACACCATATATTTT. Protein sequence: CASSYDYFPGNTIYF. The gene calls are TRBV19 and TRBJ1-3; D is undetermined. The CDR3 runs to 15 residues. Germline CDR1 is LNHDA and CDR2 is SQIVND (reference sequence). V lost 6 bases to trimming and J lost 2 bases, with 14 bases between them.

The genes are TRBV28 and TRBJ1-6, with a possible D match to TRBD1 (6 bases). This CDR3 has 15 amino acids. Trimming removed 3 bases at V and 7 bases at J, with 13 bases between. Germline CDR1 is MDHEN and CDR2 is SYDVKM. The CDR3 DNA reads TGTGCCAGCAGTTTTGGGGGGGGCAGCAATTCACCCCTCCACTTT. Residues: CASSFGGGSNSPLHF.

The rearrangement joins TRBV28 to TRBJ1-5, with a tentative D call TRBD1 (6 bases). CDR1 is MDHEN, CDR2 SYDVKM, per germline. The V gene lost 5 bases and the J gene lost 1 base, with 6 bases spanning the gap. This CDR3 contains 13 residues. The CDR3 coding sequence is TGTGCCAGCAGTGGGGGCAGCAATCAGCCCCAGCATTTT. It encodes CASSGGSNQPQHF.

This sequence joins TRBV7-8 and TRBJ2-1, with TRBD2 matching 15 bases. The CDR3 is 16 amino acids. The germline V gene encodes CDR1 SGHVS and CDR2 FQNEAQ. Trimming at V came to 0 bases and at J to 6 bases, leaving 0 bases not matched to a gene. The chain's CDR3 is CASSLAGLAGGNEQFF. The DNA of the CDR3 is TGTGCCAGCAGCTTAGCGGGACTAGCGGGAGGCAATGAGCAGTTCTTC.

The V gene is TRBV7-6, the J gene TRBJ2-3; 13 positions agree with TRBD2. V shed 6 bases, J shed 3 bases, and the junction held 9 bases outside the gene matches. The germline V gene encodes CDR1 SGHVS and CDR2 FNYEAQ. The CDR3 extends over 17 amino acids. CDR3 loop: CASSPYQGLAGTDTQYF. The CDR3 region has the DNA TGTGCCAGCAGTCCGTACCAGGGACTAGCGGGAACAGATACGCAGTATTTT.

By share, this clone counts as medium-sized. This rearrangement joins TRBV9 to TRBJ1-4; 9 bases line up with TRBD1. The length of the CDR3 is 15 residues. V was clipped by 4 bases and J by 8 bases; unmatched bases: 9. Germline CDR1 and CDR2: SGDLS and YYNGEE. The CDR3 spells CASSPGTGLGEKLFF. In nucleotides, the CDR3 is TGTGCCAGCAGCCCCGGGACAGGGCTAGGAGAAAAACTGTTTTTT.

V gene TRBV13 combines with J gene TRBJ2-1; 15 bases agree with TRBD2. The ends lost 5 bases at V and 6 bases at J; junction bases unmatched: 5. The germline V gene has CDR1 PRHDT and CDR2 FYEKMQ (reference sequence). The CDR3 is 16 residues long. The CDR3: CASSTKGLAGGNEQFF. The CDR3 DNA reads as TGTGCCAGCAGCACGAAGGGACTAGCGGGAGGCAATGAGCAGTTCTTC. The full variable domain, completed using reference TRBV13 and TRBJ2-1, is AAGVIQSPRHLIKEKRETATLKCYPIPRHDTVYWYQQGPGQDPQFLISFYEKMQSDKGSIPDRFSAQQFSDYHSELNMSSLELGDSALYFCASSTKGLAGGNEQFFGPGTRLTVL.

The V and J genes are TRBV5-6 and TRBJ2-3, with TRBD2 identical over 13 bases. The J segment lost 5 bases and the V segment lost 4 bases, leaving 10 bases of the junction unmatched. From germline, CDR1 is SGHDT and CDR2 YYEEEE. The CDR3 consists of 17 residues. The CDR3 spells CASSPGLAGDRKDTQYF. The CDR3 DNA sequence: TGTGCCAGCAGCCCAGGACTAGCGGGAGACCGGAAAGATACGCAGTATTTT.

This rearrangement joins TRBV4-3 to TRBJ2-3; 9 positions match TRBD1. Losses at the gene ends were 0 bases for V and 4 bases for J; bases not matched to a gene: 2. CDR1 LGHNA and CDR2 YSLEER come from the germline V gene. This CDR3 is 15 amino acids long. CDR3 nucleotide sequence: TGCGCCAGCAGCCAAGAAACAGGGGGCGCAGATACGCAGTATTTT. It yields the protein CASSQETGGADTQYF.

The chain couples TRBV4-3 to TRBJ2-7; D is possibly TRBD1 (5 bases). Germline V gene sequence: CDR1 LGHNA, CDR2 YSLEER. V lost 0 bases to trimming and J lost 0 bases, with 12 bases between them. There are 16 residues in the CDR3. CDR3 loop: CASSQDRAGYSYEQYF. In nucleotides, the CDR3 is TGCGCCAGCAGCCAAGATCGGGCAGGGTACTCCTACGAGCAGTACTTC.

The J gene is TRBJ2-7, the V gene TRBV7-9; the D gene is possibly TRBD2 (5 bases). Germline V gene data show CDR1 as SEHNR and CDR2 as FQNEAQ (reference sequence). This CDR3 is 15 amino acids long. V dropped 7 bases and J dropped 9 bases, with 25 bases sitting between them. In DNA form, the CDR3 reads TGTGCCAGCACTCCTGATTATGGGCTGACCGAGGGGCAGTACTTC. Its protein product is CASTPDYGLTEGQYF.